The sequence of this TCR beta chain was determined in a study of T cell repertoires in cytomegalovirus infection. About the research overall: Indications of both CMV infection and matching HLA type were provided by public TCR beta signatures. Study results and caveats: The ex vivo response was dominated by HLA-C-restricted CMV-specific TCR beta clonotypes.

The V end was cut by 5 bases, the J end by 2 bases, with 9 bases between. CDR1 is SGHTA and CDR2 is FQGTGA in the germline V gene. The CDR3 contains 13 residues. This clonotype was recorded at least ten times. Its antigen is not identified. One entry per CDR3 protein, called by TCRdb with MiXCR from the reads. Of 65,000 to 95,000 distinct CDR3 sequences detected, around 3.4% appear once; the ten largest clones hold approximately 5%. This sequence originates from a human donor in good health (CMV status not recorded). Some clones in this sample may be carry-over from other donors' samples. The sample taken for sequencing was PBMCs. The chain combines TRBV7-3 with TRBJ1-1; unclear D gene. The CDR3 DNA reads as TGTGCCAGCAGCATGACTGCTAACACTGAAGCTTTCTTT. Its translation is CASSMTANTEAFF.